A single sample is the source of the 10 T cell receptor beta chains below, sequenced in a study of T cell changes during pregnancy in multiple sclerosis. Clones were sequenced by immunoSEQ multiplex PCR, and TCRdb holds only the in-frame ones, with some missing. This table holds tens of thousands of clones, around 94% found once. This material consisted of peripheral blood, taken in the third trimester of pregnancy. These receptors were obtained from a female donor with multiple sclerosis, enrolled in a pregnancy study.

CDR3 nucleotides: TGTGCCAGCAGCGCTCACAGGGCGCCGAACACCGGGGAGCTGTTTTTT. It is translated as CASSAHRAPNTGELFF. V and J are TRBV5-4 and TRBJ2-2; a weak D match, TRBD1 (6 bases). V was trimmed by 4 bases and J by 0 bases, leaving 13 bases between them. Per germline, CDR1 SGHNT and CDR2 YYREEE (reference sequence). The CDR3 extends over 16 amino acids.

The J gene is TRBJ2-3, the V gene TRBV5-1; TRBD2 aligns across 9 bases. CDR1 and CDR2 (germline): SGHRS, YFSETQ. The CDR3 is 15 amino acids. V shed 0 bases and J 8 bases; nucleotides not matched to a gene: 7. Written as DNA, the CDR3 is TGCGCCAGCAGCTTGGTCGCGGGAGGGCCTCGTACGCAGTATTTT. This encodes CASSLVAGGPRTQYF.

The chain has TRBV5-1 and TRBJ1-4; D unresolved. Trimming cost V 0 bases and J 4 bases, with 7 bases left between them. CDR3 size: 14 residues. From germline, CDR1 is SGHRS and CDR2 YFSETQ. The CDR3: CASSLELGNEKLFF. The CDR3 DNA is TGCGCCAGCAGCTTGGAACTCGGTAATGAAAAACTGTTTTTT.

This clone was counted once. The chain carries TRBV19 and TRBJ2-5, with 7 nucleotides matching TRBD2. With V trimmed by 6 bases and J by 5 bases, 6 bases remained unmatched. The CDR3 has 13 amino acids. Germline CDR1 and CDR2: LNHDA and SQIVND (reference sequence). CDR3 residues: CASSPTSRETQYF. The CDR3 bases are TGTGCCAGTAGCCCGACTAGCCGGGAGACCCAGTACTTC.

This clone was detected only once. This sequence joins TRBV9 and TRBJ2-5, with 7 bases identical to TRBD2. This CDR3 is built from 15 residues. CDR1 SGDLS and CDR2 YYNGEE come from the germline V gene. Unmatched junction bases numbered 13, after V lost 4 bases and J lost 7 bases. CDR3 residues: CASSSRDYPWGTQYF. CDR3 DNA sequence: TGTGCCAGCAGCTCCAGGGACTACCCCTGGGGGACCCAGTACTTC.

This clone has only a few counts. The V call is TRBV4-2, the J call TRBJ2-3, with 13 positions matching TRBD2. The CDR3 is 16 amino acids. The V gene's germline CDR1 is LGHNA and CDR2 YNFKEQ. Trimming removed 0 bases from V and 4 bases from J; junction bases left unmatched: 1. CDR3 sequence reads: CASSQELAGGPDTQYF. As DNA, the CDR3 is TGTGCCAGCAGCCAAGAACTAGCGGGAGGGCCAGATACGCAGTATTTT.

CDR3 DNA sequence: TGTGCCAGCAGCTTTCATCCCATTCGGCGGGTCAACACAGATACGCAGTATTTT. Its protein product is CASSFHPIRRVNTDTQYF. The chain recombines TRBV7-2 with TRBJ2-3; TRBD2 is a possible D gene (5 bases). The CDR3 extends over 18 amino acids. Germline V gene lookup returns CDR1 SGHTA and CDR2 FQGNSA. The V end lost 3 bases, the J end lost 2 bases, and 21 bases lay between the germline ends.

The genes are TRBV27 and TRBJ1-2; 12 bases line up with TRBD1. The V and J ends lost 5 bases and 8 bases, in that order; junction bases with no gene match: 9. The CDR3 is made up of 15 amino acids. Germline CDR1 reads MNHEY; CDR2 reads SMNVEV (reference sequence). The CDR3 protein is CASSPAGQGASGYTF. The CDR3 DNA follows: TGTGCCAGCAGTCCCGCGGGACAGGGGGCCAGCGGCTACACCTTC.

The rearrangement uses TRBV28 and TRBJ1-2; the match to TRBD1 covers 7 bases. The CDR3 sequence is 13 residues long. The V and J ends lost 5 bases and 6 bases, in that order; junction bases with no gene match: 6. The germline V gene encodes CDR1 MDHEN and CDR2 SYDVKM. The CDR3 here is CASSHQTGNGYTF. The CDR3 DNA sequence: TGTGCCAGCAGTCACCAGACAGGGAATGGCTACACCTTC.

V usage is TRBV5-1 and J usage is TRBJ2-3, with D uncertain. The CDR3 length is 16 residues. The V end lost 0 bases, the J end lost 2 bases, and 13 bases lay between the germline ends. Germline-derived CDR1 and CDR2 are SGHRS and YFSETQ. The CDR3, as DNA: TGCGCCAGCAGCTTGGCCCGTGGTCCACTCACAGATACGCAGTATTTT. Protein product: CASSLARGPLTDTQYF. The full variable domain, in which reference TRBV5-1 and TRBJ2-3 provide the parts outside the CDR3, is KAGVTQTPRYLIKTRGQQVTLSCSPISGHRSVSWYQQTPGQGLQFLFEYFSETQRNKGNFPGRFSGRQFSNSRSEMNVSTLELGDSALYLCASSLARGPLTDTQYFGPGTRLTVL.